The 5 T cell receptor beta chains presented below share a single source sample, sequenced in a study of response to subunit inactivated influenza vaccine. Each CDR3 protein gets one entry after TCRdb re-called the RT-PCR reads with MiXCR. Among 500,000 to 550,000 distinct CDR3 sequences, 7.5% to 8.5% were seen once, and the ten largest hold 10% to 15%. The sequencing used PBMCs from blood, collected about 24 months after vaccination. These receptors originate from a man between 50 and 69 years old who received an inactivated influenza vaccine.

The V call is TRBV7-6, the J call TRBJ2-7; TRBD1 aligns across 9 bases. The ends lost 4 bases at V and 6 bases at J; junction bases unmatched: 4. The CDR3 is 13 residues long. Per the germline V gene, CDR1 is SGHVS and CDR2 is FNYEAQ. The CDR3 DNA sequence: TGTGCCAGCAGCTCCGGGACAGGGACCGAGCAGTACTTC. Its protein is CASSSGTGTEQYF.

The V and J genes are TRBV27 and TRBJ2-7; no definite D call. Deletions cut 5 bases from V and 6 bases from J, with 17 bases between. The CDR3 is 14 amino acids. The V gene's germline CDR1 is MNHEY and CDR2 SMNVEV (reference sequence). The CDR3 here is CASSMGLVGSEQYF. CDR3 in DNA: TGTGCCAGCAGTATGGGCCTAGTAGGCTCCGAGCAGTACTTC.

This chain links TRBV10-2 with TRBJ2-2, with D perhaps being TRBD1 or TRBD2 (6 bases each). Trimming left V 3 bases short and J 4 bases short, with 12 bases between. The CDR3 extends over 15 amino acids. Germline lookup yields CDR1 WSHSY and CDR2 SAAADI. The CDR3 DNA is TGCGCCAGCAGTGAAACTCGGGGGCCCACCGGGGAGCTGTTTTTT. Translation: CASSETRGPTGELFF.

This clonotype was observed at least ten times. The rearrangement joins TRBV6-5 to TRBJ1-6; no firm D call. Germline assignment: CDR1 MNHEY and CDR2 SVGAGI. V was shortened by 0 bases and J by 9 bases, with 12 bases between the two germline ends. CDR3 length equals 15 residues. The CDR3 reads CASSYSRILGSPLHF. CDR3 bases: TGTGCCAGCAGTTACTCCAGGATTCTTGGTTCACCCCTCCACTTT.

This clonotype was observed at least ten times. V gene TRBV12-3 or TRBV12-4 combines with J gene TRBJ2-1; no reliable D call. The CDR3 is 12 residues long. Trimming took off 5 bases at V and 3 bases at J, with 5 bases between the two ends. The CDR3 region has the DNA TGTGCCAGCAGTCTTATCTACAATGAGCAGTTCTTC. Translating gives CASSLIYNEQFF.